These 27 T cell receptor beta chains share one sample of origin, sequenced in a study of T cells in localized non-small cell lung cancer. Sequencing used immunoSEQ multiplex PCR; TCRdb keeps in-frame clones, though not all of them. Of about 53,000 clones in the sample, approximately 80% are singletons; the top ten hold about 15%. Sequencing was performed on peripheral blood mononuclear cells, taken before any cancer treatment. These receptors were obtained from a man aged 35-69 years with stage III lung adenocarcinoma.

The CDR3 loop is CASTSSAQMPEQYF. The DNA for the CDR3 is TGTGCCAGCACCTCTAGCGCCCAGATGCCCGAGCAGTACTTC. The chain links TRBV6-6 to TRBJ2-7; perhaps TRBD2 as D (6 bases). Looked up from germline, CDR1 is MNHNY and CDR2 is SVGAGI (reference sequence). This CDR3 is built from 14 residues. V shed 7 bases and J shed 6 bases, with 19 bases lying between them.

The rearrangement uses TRBV7-9 and TRBJ2-5, with 11 bases fitting TRBD2. The CDR3 is made up of 15 amino acids. V gave up 6 bases and J gave up 4 bases; unmatched junction bases: 7. Germline CDR1 reads SEHNR; CDR2 reads FQNEAQ (reference sequence). The CDR3 sequence is CASSIAGGPGETQYF. The CDR3, as DNA: TGTGCCAGCAGTATAGCGGGAGGGCCCGGAGAGACCCAGTACTTC.

The rearrangement links TRBV30 to TRBJ2-5; D ambiguous. Trimming took 0 bases from V and 4 from J, leaving 9 bases between them. Germline CDR1 GTSNPN, CDR2 SVGIG (reference sequence). CDR3 length: 13 residues. The CDR3 here is CAWSVISGETQYF. CDR3 bases: TGTGCCTGGAGTGTAATCAGTGGAGAGACCCAGTACTTC.

The chain is built from TRBV2 and TRBJ2-1; D unclear. V lost 11 bases and J 9 bases, leaving 20 bases between the germline ends. The CDR3 contains 13 residues. Germline V gene lookup returns CDR1 SNHLY and CDR2 FYNNEI. The CDR3 loop reads CALSAVEPSEQFF. CDR3 in DNA: TGTGCCCTTTCGGCGGTGGAGCCCAGTGAGCAGTTCTTC. Complete variable domain (other parts from reference TRBV2 and TRBJ2-1): EPEVTQTPSHQVTQMGQEVILRCVPISNHLYFYWYRQILGQKVEFLVSFYNNEISEKSEIFDDQFSVERPDGSNFTLKIRSTKLEDSAMYFCALSAVEPSEQFFGPGTRLTVL.

The V and J genes are TRBV19 and TRBJ2-1; 9 bases are shared with TRBD2. This CDR3 is 18 amino acids long. V shed 6 bases, J shed 6 bases, and the junction held 18 bases outside the gene matches. Germline CDR1 is LNHDA and CDR2 is SQIVND (reference sequence). CDR3 in amino acids: CASSSPIRLLAGSNEQFF. CDR3 in DNA: TGTGCCAGTAGCTCCCCCATTAGGCTTCTAGCGGGAAGCAATGAGCAGTTCTTC.

This clone has a single count. The genes are TRBV28 and TRBJ2-3; tentative D call: TRBD2 (6 bases). Trimming stripped 4 bases from V and 2 bases from J, with 16 bases between. This CDR3 spans 16 amino acids. The V gene's germline CDR1 is MDHEN and CDR2 SYDVKM. CDR3 nucleotides: TGTGCCAGCAGTTCTTGGACTATTCGGGACACAGATACGCAGTATTTT. It codes for CASSSWTIRDTDTQYF.

The rearrangement uses TRBV7-9 and TRBJ1-2; 8 bases line up with TRBD1. Trimming took 4 bases from V and 0 from J; bases not matched to a gene: 10. CDR3 length: 17 amino acids. CDR1 and CDR2 (germline): SEHNR, FQNEAQ (reference sequence). CDR3 sequence (DNA): TGTGCCAGCAGCTCGGAAAGGGGCAGGGGGCCTAACTATGGCTACACCTTC. This gives the protein CASSSERGRGPNYGYTF.

The rearrangement joins TRBV10-3 to TRBJ2-3; D may be TRBD2 (5 bases). This CDR3 contains 14 residues. Germline assignment: CDR1 ENHRY and CDR2 SYGVKD. Trimming removed 7 bases from V and 6 bases from J, with 17 bases in between. The CDR3 DNA reads TGTGCCATCAAGAAAGGGAGCGAGGAGGATACGCAGTATTTT. Translated: CAIKKGSEEDTQYF.

The chain carries TRBV5-1 and TRBJ2-3, with 7 bases matching TRBD1. Germline V gene data show CDR1 as SGHRS and CDR2 as YFSETQ. After removal of 7 bases from V and 3 bases from J, the junction contained 11 bases not matched to a gene. This CDR3 is 15 amino acids long. The CDR3 DNA reads as TGCGCCAGCGCCGTTAATACAGGGGAGACAGATACGCAGTATTTT. Protein: CASAVNTGETDTQYF.

The rearrangement links TRBV10-1 to TRBJ1-1, with TRBD1 as a possible D gene (5 bases). The CDR3 has 15 amino acids. The germline V gene has CDR1 WNHNN and CDR2 SYGVQD (reference sequence). Trimming removed 4 bases from V and 5 bases from J, with 17 bases in between. As DNA, the CDR3 is TGCGCCAGCAGTGCCACGGGACTCCGGGGTACTGAAGCTTTCTTT. Translation: CASSATGLRGTEAFF.

The chain recombines TRBV11-2 with TRBJ2-7, with 11 bases that match TRBD2. CDR1 and CDR2 (germline): SGHAT, FQNNGV. This CDR3 has 15 amino acids. V lost 7 bases to trimming and J lost 5 bases; unmatched junction nucleotides: 10. The CDR3 is CASTPRLAGSNEQYF. The CDR3 region has the DNA TGTGCCAGCACCCCGAGACTAGCGGGAAGCAACGAGCAGTACTTC.

In this sample, this clone turned up a few times. Here the CDR3 DNA reads TGTGCCAGCAGCATAAAAGAGACTGGGACCCAGTACTTC. It yields the protein CASSIKETGTQYF. The rearrangement links TRBV14 to TRBJ2-5; D unresolved. Germline CDR1 SGHDN, CDR2 FVKESK. The length of the CDR3 is 13 residues. V dropped 5 bases and J dropped 7 bases, with 14 bases sitting between them.

The chain combines TRBV5-3 with TRBJ2-5, with TRBD1 matching over 7 bases. TRBV5-3 is given ORF status, its function remaining uncertain. This CDR3 comprises 14 residues. Losses at the gene ends were 4 bases for V and 5 bases for J; bases not matched to a gene: 8. CDR3: CARSQTQDRETQYF. CDR3 in DNA: TGTGCCAGAAGCCAGACCCAGGACAGGGAGACCCAGTACTTC.

The chain has TRBV19 and TRBJ2-3, with 7 bases aligning to TRBD2. The CDR3 covers 13 residues. The junction had 7 bases not matched to a gene; V was cut back by 5 bases and J by 8 bases. Germline V CDR1 and CDR2: LNHDA, SQIVND (reference sequence). CDR3 region: CASSVREASTQYF. The CDR3 nucleotides read TGTGCCAGTAGTGTCCGGGAGGCCAGTACGCAGTATTTT.

J is TRBJ1-2 and V is TRBV2; D not resolved. The CDR3 is 13 amino acids. Per germline, CDR1 SNHLY and CDR2 FYNNEI. The V gene lost 10 bases and the J gene lost 4 bases, with 16 bases spanning the gap. The CDR3 is CATTIFPTYGYTF. CDR3 DNA: TGTGCCACCACAATATTCCCCACCTATGGCTACACCTTC.

The CDR3 loop is CAWSISGGLDEQYF. CDR3 coding DNA: TGTGCCTGGAGTATATCGGGAGGGCTCGACGAGCAGTACTTC. This sequence joins TRBV30 and TRBJ2-7; TRBD2 matches 8 bases. CDR3 length: 14 amino acids. Germline V gene sequence: CDR1 GTSNPN, CDR2 SVGIG (reference sequence). The J segment lost 5 bases and the V segment lost 2 bases, leaving 8 bases of the junction unmatched.

V and J are TRBV9 and TRBJ2-1; 7 nucleotides align to TRBD2. Germline V gene data show CDR1 as SGDLS and CDR2 as YYNGEE. The CDR3 is made up of 14 amino acids. The V gene end was trimmed by 0 bases and the J gene end by 10 bases; junction bases not matched to a gene: 7. The DNA of the CDR3 is TGTGCCAGCAGCGTAGAGACTAGCTCCCCCGAGCAGTTCTTC. It specifies CASSVETSSPEQFF.

The chain links TRBV6-5 to TRBJ2-7, with D tentatively TRBD1 or TRBD2 (5 bases each). This CDR3 region has 14 residues. Trimming took off 5 bases at V and 2 bases at J, with 13 bases between the two ends. Germline CDR1 is MNHEY and CDR2 is SVGAGI. The CDR3 loop reads CASSPRGRPYEQYF. CDR3 nucleotides: TGTGCCAGCAGTCCACGGGGCAGGCCCTACGAGCAGTACTTC.

This sequence joins TRBV4-1 and TRBJ2-1; D remains ambiguous. The length of the CDR3 is 13 residues. Trimming shortened V by 2 bases and J by 10 bases, and 12 bases separated the two germline ends. CDR1 is MGHRA and CDR2 is YSYEKL in the germline V gene. The CDR3, as DNA: TGCGCCAGCAGCCAACAGTTCAATGAGGAGCAGTTCTTC. Translating gives CASSQQFNEEQFF.

V gene TRBV11-2 combines with J gene TRBJ1-2; 9 positions agree with TRBD1. The CDR3 length is 13 residues. The V gene end was trimmed by 1 base and the J gene end by 7 bases; junction bases not matched to a gene: 1. From germline, CDR1 is SGHAT and CDR2 FQNNGV. CDR3 nucleotide sequence: TGTGCCAGCAGCTTAGTACAGGGGGCTGGCTACACCTTC. Translating gives CASSLVQGAGYTF. Full variable domain (remainder filled in from reference TRBV11-2 and TRBJ1-2): EAGVAQSPRYKIIEKRQSVAFWCNPISGHATLYWYQQILGQGPKLLIQFQNNGVVDDSQLPKDRFSAERLKGVDSTLKIQPAKLEDSAVYLCASSLVQGAGYTFGSGTRLTVV.

The chain couples TRBV18 to TRBJ2-7; D possibly corresponds to TRBD2 (6 bases). The CDR3 has 15 residues. Trimming pared 3 bases from V and 1 base from J, leaving 13 bases between. From germline, CDR1 is KGHSH and CDR2 LQKENI. The CDR3 here is CASSPPTRGSYEQYF. The DNA for the CDR3 is TGTGCCAGCTCACCCCCTACCCGGGGGTCCTACGAGCAGTACTTC.

The chain combines TRBV19 with TRBJ2-7; unclear D gene. Germline V gene data show CDR1 as LNHDA and CDR2 as SQIVND (reference sequence). The CDR3 covers 13 residues. V gave up 3 bases and J gave up 4 bases, with 10 bases separating them. The CDR3 protein is CASSISVGYEQYF. The CDR3 DNA reads as TGTGCCAGTAGTATTAGTGTGGGATACGAGCAGTACTTC.

A few counts support this clone. This chain links TRBV5-4 with TRBJ1-1; D gene unclear. The V end lost 4 bases, the J end lost 1 base, and 8 bases lay between the germline ends. CDR1 and CDR2 from the germline V gene are SGHNT and YYREEE (reference sequence). The length of the CDR3 is 13 residues. The CDR3 is CASSLTKNTEAFF. In nucleotides, the CDR3 is TGTGCCAGCAGCCTGACAAAGAACACTGAAGCTTTCTTT. Full variable domain (rest looked up from reference TRBV5-4 and TRBJ1-1): ETGVTQSPTHLIKTRGQQVTLRCSSQSGHNTVSWYQQALGQGPQFIFQYYREEENGRGNFPPRFSGLQFPNYSSELNVNALELDDSALYLCASSLTKNTEAFFGQGTRLTVV.

CDR3 in amino acids: CASSQSTGNQPQHF. CDR3 nucleotide sequence: TGTGCCAGCAGTCAGTCGACAGGGAATCAGCCCCAGCATTTT. The chain couples TRBV2 to TRBJ1-5, with 7 bases aligning to TRBD1. With V trimmed by 5 bases and J by 4 bases, 5 bases remained unmatched. CDR3 length: 14 residues. Germline values: CDR1 SNHLY, CDR2 FYNNEI.

This clone has only a few counts. This chain connects TRBV7-9 to TRBJ2-3; 10 nucleotides line up with TRBD2. Germline lookup yields CDR1 SEHNR and CDR2 FQNEAQ (reference sequence). Unmatched junction bases numbered 7, after V lost 2 bases and J lost 5 bases. The CDR3 has 16 residues. Here the CDR3 DNA reads TGTGCCAGCAGCTTAACGCCTAGCGGGAGTGAAGATACGCAGTATTTT. Translating gives CASSLTPSGSEDTQYF.

This chain uses TRBV30 with TRBJ2-2; D uncertain. V was trimmed by 3 bases and J by 1 base, leaving 9 bases between them. The germline gives CDR1 GTSNPN, CDR2 SVGIG (reference sequence). This CDR3 comprises 14 residues. CDR3 in DNA: TGTGCCTGGAGCACGGTCAAGAACACCGGGGAGCTGTTTTTT. Amino acid sequence: CAWSTVKNTGELFF.

The chain links TRBV2 to TRBJ2-1; TRBD1 matches 7 bases. Germline CDR1 is SNHLY and CDR2 is FYNNEI. V lost 3 bases, J lost 4 bases, and 3 bases stayed unmatched. The CDR3 extends over 14 amino acids. CDR3 in DNA: TGTGCCAGCAGTGACAGGGGGAAATACAATGAGCAGTTCTTC. Encoded protein: CASSDRGKYNEQFF.